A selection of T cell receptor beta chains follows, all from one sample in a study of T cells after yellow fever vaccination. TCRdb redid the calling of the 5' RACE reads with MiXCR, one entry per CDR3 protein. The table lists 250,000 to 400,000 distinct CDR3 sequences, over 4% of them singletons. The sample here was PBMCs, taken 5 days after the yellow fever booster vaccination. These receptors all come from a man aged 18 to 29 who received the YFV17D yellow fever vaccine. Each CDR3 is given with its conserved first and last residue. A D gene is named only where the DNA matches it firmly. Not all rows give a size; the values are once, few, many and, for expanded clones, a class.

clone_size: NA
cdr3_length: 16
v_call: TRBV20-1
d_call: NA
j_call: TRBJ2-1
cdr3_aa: CSARDEGGRRYNEQFF
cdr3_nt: TGCAGTGCTAGAGATGAAGGGGGACGGAGGTACAATGAGCAGTTCTTC

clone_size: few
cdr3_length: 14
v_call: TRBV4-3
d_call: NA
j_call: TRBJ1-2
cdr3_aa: CASSHRDGNYGYTF
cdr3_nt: TGCGCCAGCAGCCACAGGGATGGGAACTATGGCTACACCTTC

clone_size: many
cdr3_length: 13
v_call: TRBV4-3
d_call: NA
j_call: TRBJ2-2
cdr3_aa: CASSQGGTGELFF
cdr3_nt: TGCGCCAGCAGCCAAGGGGGCACCGGGGAGCTGTTTTTT

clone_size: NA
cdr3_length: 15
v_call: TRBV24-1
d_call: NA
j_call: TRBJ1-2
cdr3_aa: CATSDETGSAEGYTF
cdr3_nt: TGTGCCACCAGTGACGAAACCGGCTCAGCAGAGGGCTACACCTTC

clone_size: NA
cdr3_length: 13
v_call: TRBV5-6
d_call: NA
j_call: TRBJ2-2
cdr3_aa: CASSLGGIGELFF
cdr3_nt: TGTGCCAGCAGCTTGGGAGGGATCGGGGAGCTGTTTTTT

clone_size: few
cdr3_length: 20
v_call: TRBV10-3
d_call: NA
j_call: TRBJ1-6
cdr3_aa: CAISESSGRRLGSYNSPLHF
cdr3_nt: TGTGCCATCAGTGAGTCTTCGGGGAGACGTCTGGGCTCCTATAATTCACCCCTCCACTTT

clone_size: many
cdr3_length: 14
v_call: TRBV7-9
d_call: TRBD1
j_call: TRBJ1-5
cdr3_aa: CASSPDRGYQPQHF
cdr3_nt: TGTGCCAGCAGCCCGGACAGGGGATACCAGCCCCAGCATTTT

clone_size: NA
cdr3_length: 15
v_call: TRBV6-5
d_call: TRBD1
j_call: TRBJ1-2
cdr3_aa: CASSPVGGQIYGYTF
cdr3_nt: TGTGCCAGCAGTCCCGTGGGGGGACAGATTTATGGCTACACCTTC

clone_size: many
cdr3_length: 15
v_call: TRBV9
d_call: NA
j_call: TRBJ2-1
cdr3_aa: CASSVAGAGYNEQFF
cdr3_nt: TGTGCCAGCAGCGTAGCGGGGGCGGGCTACAATGAGCAGTTCTTC

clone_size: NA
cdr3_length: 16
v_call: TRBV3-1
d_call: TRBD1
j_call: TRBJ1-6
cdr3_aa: CASSQGVRGANSPLHF
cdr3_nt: TGTGCCAGCAGCCAAGGGGTCAGGGGGGCTAATTCACCCCTCCACTTT

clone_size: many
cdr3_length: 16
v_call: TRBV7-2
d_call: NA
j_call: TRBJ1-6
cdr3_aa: CASSPFRARYNSPLHF
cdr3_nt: TGTGCCAGCAGCCCATTTCGGGCGCGGTATAATTCACCCCTCCACTTT

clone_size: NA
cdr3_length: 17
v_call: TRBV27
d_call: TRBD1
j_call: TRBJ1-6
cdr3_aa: CASSRGTASSYNSPLHF
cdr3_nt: TGTGCCAGCAGCCGCGGGACAGCGAGCTCCTATAATTCACCCCTCCACTTT

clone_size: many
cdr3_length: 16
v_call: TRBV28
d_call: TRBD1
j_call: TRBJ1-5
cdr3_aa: CASGTAGGYTNQPQHF
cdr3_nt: TGTGCCAGCGGAACCGCAGGGGGCTACACCAATCAGCCCCAGCATTTT

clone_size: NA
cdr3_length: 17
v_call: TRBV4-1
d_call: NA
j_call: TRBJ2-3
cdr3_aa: CASSQVPGGYGTDTQYF
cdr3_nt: TGCGCCAGCAGCCAAGTTCCCGGGGGTTATGGCACAGATACGCAGTATTTT

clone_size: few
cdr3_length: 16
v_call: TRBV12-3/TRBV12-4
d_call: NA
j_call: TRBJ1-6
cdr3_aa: CASSLGRRRDVSPLHF
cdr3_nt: TGTGCCAGCAGTTTGGGCCGACGTCGGGATGTTTCACCCCTCCACTTT

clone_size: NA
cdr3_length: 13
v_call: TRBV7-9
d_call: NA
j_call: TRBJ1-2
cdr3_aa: CASSHGGRYGYTF
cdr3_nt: TGTGCCAGCAGCCACGGCGGGCGATATGGCTACACCTTC

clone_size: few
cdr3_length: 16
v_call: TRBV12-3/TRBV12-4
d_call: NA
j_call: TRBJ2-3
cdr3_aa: CASKQGPLTMEDTQYF
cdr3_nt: TGTGCCAGCAAACAAGGCCCCCTAACGATGGAAGATACGCAGTATTTT

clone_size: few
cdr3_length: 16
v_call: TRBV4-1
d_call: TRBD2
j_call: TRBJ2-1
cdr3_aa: CASSQAGRGAYNEQFF
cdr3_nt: TGCGCCAGCAGCCAAGCAGGGCGGGGGGCTTACAATGAGCAGTTCTTC

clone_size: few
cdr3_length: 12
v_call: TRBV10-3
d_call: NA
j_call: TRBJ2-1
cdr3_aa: CAISEHYNEQFF
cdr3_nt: TGTGCCATCAGTGAGCATTACAATGAGCAGTTCTTC

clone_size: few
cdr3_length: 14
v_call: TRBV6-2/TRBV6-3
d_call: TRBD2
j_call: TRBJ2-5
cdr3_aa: CASSSGGRAETQYF
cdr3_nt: TGTGCCAGCAGTTCGGGGGGGCGGGCAGAGACCCAGTACTTC

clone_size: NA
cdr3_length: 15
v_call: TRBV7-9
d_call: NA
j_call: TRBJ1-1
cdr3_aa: CASSPQDSINTEAFF
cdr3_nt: TGTGCCAGCAGCCCCCAGGACAGTATAAACACTGAAGCTTTCTTT

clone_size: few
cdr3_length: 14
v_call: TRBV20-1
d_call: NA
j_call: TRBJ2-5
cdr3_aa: CSARTAWARETQYF
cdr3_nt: TGCAGTGCTAGAACGGCCTGGGCCCGGGAGACCCAGTACTTC

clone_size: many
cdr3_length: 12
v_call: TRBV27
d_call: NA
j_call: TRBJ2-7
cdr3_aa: CASSFSGGEQYF
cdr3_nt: TGTGCCAGCAGTTTTTCTGGGGGCGAGCAGTACTTC

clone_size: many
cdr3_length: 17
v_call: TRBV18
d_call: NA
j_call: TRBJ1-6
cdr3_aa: CASSTLGPGAYNSPLHF
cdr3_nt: TGTGCCAGCTCAACCTTAGGTCCGGGAGCGTATAATTCACCCCTCCACTTT

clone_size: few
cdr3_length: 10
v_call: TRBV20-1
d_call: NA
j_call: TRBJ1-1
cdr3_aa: CSATPRDAFF
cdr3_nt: TGCAGTGCCACCCCTAGGGATGCTTTCTTT

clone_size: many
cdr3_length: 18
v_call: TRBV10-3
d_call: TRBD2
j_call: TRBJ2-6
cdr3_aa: CAISEGTSRSSGANVLTF
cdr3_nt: TGTGCCATCAGTGAGGGGACTAGCCGGAGCTCTGGGGCCAACGTCCTGACTTTC

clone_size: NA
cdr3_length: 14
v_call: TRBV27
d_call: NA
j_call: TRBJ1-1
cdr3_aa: CASSPGISNTEAFF
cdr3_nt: TGTGCCAGCAGTCCCGGAATATCGAACACTGAAGCTTTCTTT

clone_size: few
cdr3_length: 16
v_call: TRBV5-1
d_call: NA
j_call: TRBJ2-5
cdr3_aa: CASSLARTPGGETQYF
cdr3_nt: TGCGCCAGCAGCTTGGCCAGGACCCCGGGCGGAGAGACCCAGTACTTC

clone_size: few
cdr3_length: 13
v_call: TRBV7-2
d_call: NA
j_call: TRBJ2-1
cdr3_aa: CASSPQLANEQFF
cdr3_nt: TGTGCCAGCAGCCCCCAACTAGCCAATGAGCAGTTCTTC

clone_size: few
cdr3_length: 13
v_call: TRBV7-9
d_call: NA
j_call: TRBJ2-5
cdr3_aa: CASSLRLVETQYF
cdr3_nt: TGTGCCAGCAGCTTACGTTTGGTAGAGACCCAGTACTTC

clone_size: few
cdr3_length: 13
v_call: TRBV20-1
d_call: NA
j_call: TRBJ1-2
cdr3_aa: CSARLFDNYGYTF
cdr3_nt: TGCAGTGCTAGGCTTTTTGATAACTATGGCTACACCTTC

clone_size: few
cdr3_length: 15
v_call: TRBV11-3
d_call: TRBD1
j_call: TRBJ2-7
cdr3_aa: CASSLGTGGDYEQYF
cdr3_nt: TGTGCCAGCAGCCTAGGGACAGGGGGCGATTACGAGCAGTACTTC

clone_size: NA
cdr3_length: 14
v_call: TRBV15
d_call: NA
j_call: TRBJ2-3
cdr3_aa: CATSRGSPTDTQYF
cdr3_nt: TGTGCCACCAGCAGGGGGTCTCCGACGGATACGCAGTATTTT

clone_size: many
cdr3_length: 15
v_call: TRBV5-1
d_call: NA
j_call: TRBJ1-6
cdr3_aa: CASSLDLGDNSPLHF
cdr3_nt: TGCGCCAGCAGCTTAGACCTGGGAGATAATTCACCCCTCCACTTT

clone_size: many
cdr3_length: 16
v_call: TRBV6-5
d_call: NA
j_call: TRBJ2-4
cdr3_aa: CASRSTGFGTKNIQYF
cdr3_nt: TGTGCCAGCAGGTCAACAGGATTTGGGACCAAAAACATTCAGTACTTC

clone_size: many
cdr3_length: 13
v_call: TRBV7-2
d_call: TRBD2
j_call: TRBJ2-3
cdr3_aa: CAGSGGNTDTQYF
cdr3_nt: TGTGCCGGTTCGGGGGGGAACACAGATACGCAGTATTTT

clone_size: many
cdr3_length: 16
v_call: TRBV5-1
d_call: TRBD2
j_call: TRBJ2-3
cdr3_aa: CASSQGLAGASDTQYF
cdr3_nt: TGCGCCAGCAGCCAGGGACTAGCGGGGGCGTCAGATACGCAGTATTTT

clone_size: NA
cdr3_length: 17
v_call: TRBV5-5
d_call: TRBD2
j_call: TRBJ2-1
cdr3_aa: CASSFRWGGGRENEQFF
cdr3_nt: TGTGCCAGCAGCTTCCGGTGGGGCGGGGGAAGGGAAAATGAGCAGTTCTTC